This T cell receptor (beta chain) was sequenced during a study of blood T cell repertoires in COVID-19 (dated by TCRdb to 2020 to 2022). Regarding the research as a whole: Samples covering the acute and convalescent phases of COVID-19 were provided by collaborators in the United States, Italy and Spain. Sample metadata almost always included a de-identified subject ID, COVID-19 status, age in years and sex. The samples were drawn from two sources: the first 160 participants of the ongoing ImmuneRACE study, and 1,000 to 1,500 subjects contributed by 6 global collaborators. The material from the prospective study consisted of cDNA or gDNA derived from T cells, B-cell-depleted T cells, or PBMCs. The dataset comprised deeply sampled blood TCRbeta repertoires from subjects exposed to, actively infected with, or recovered from COVID-19. Where HLA class I and class II types were available, the types were taken from metadata supplied by the sample provider, not from assay-based typing. The repertoires were released in a freely available public database meant as a resource for research on the immune response to SARS-CoV-2.

TCRbeta CDR3 regions were amplified from genomic DNA by means of the immunoSEQ Assay, a bias-controlled multiplex PCR. The source study handled its data this way. Nucleated cell counts per sample were estimated from amplification of reference gene primers within the assay. Sequence reads were collapsed and filtered to measure the absolute abundance of every unique TCRbeta CDR3 rearrangement. For each sample, productive Simpson clonality was calculated as the square root of Simpson's diversity index across productive rearrangements. Imported from immuneACCESS, the table was reduced by TCRdb to in-frame sequences with V and J called. These copies leave out some clones; in studies compared against another copy, an unresolved V gene accounts for under half, and the cause of the remainder is not known. V and J calls and clone size are copied from that table; D and trimming were computed from the DNA. The sample table lists more than 400,000 clones, around 91% of them with a count of one. 0.6% of the sample lies in the top ten.

For this clone: No antigen is known for it. One base away there is no much larger clone; base qualities are not given.

In the prospective study, participants were roughly 18 to 100 years old, resided in under 30 geographic areas of the United States, and were enrolled through a virtual design. To assign participants to cohorts, the prospective study relied on clinical history that participants themselves reported in a screening survey and a study questionnaire. For ImmuneRACE Cohort 3, a participant was defined as recovered based on two consecutive negative NP/OP PCR tests, clearance by a healthcare professional, or resolution of symptoms. Mobile phlebotomists in the prospective study collected whole blood, serum and a nasopharyngeal or oropharyngeal swab from every participant. Participants in the prospective study had the option to provide additional blood draws and questionnaires over an approximately two-month period. Before DNA extraction, prospective study blood samples were shipped either frozen or at room temperature.

Study-wide conclusions, independent of this receptor: Clinical and demographic metadata were provided uncurated, with the amount varying by source and participant.

From the cysteine up to the phenylalanine, the CDR3 has a length of 14 residues. Left in the record is the CDR3 DNA by itself, 42 bases read in frame from the first base. The junction shows trimming of 3 bases on V and 6 bases on J, plus 12 bases between the germline ends. For CDR1 and CDR2, the germline V gene lists MDHEN and SYDVKM. Sample: PBMCs or T cells enriched from blood (not recorded which). The chain links TRBV28 with TRBJ1-5; 6 matching bases give a weak D call of TRBD1. The receptor comes from a man in his late teens or twenties who had recovered from COVID-19. The CDR3 here reads CASSFLTQGQPQHF. The bases read TGTGCCAGCAGTTTCCTAACACAGGGTCAGCCCCAGCATTTT.